The 24 T cell receptor beta chains in this list originate from one sample, sequenced in a study of cytomegalovirus exposure and HLA in healthy donors. Primers for the PCR totalled 60 Vbeta and 13 Jbeta. Profiling relied on immunoSEQ multiplex PCR, and the TCRdb table lists in-frame clones only, not all of them. This sample has about 260,000 clones, with just under 85% found just once. Sequencing was carried out using PBMCs. The receptors shown here come from a woman aged 40 to 55 in good health and CMV-seropositive.

The chain combines TRBV1 with TRBJ2-1; the table calls TRBD2, which could not be checked here. TRBV1 is shown as a pseudogene. The CDR3 is 16 amino acids. The DNA for the CDR3 is TGCACCAGCAGCCAGGGGGGGCCGAGCTCCTACAATGAGCAGTTCTTC. Translation gives CTSSQGGPSSYNEQFF.

The chain carries TRBV2 and TRBJ1-3; no clear D gene. The CDR3 has 14 residues. In germline, CDR1 is SNHLY, CDR2 FYNNEI. The germline V and J ends were trimmed by 8 bases and 4 bases, with 15 bases remaining between them. In DNA, the CDR3 is TGTGCCAGCGAAGAGGAGCAAAACGGAAACACCATATATTTT. This encodes CASEEEQNGNTIYF.

The chain carries TRBV9 and TRBJ2-1; TRBD1 agrees at 10 bases. With V trimmed by 3 bases and J by 5 bases, 5 bases remained unmatched. The CDR3 runs to 15 residues. From germline, CDR1 is SGDLS and CDR2 YYNGEE. CDR3 amino acids: CASSAGTGANNEQFF. DNA of the CDR3: TGTGCCAGCAGCGCAGGGACAGGGGCCAACAATGAGCAGTTCTTC.

The chain carries TRBV19 and TRBJ2-4; 8 bases match TRBD1. The V gene end was trimmed by 2 bases and the J gene end by 7 bases; junction bases not matched to a gene: 10. This CDR3 spans 16 amino acids. Germline V CDR1 and CDR2: LNHDA, SQIVND (reference sequence). The DNA for the CDR3 is TGTGCCAGTAGTATACAGGCCAGGGGGCCTGGGAACATTCAGTACTTC. Its translation is CASSIQARGPGNIQYF.

The chain carries TRBV5-1 and TRBJ1-3; 7 bases match TRBD1. Looked up from germline, CDR1 is SGHRS and CDR2 is YFSETQ. V trimming: 3 bases; J trimming: 4 bases; junction bases outside the gene matches: 7. The CDR3 extends over 15 amino acids. CDR3 sequence: CASSSSTGLGNTIYF. The DNA of the CDR3 is TGCGCCAGCAGCTCTTCGACAGGGTTGGGAAACACCATATATTTT.

The CDR3 loop reads CASSLIAGGGQETQYF. The DNA for the CDR3 is TGCGCCAGCAGCTTGATCGCGGGCGGGGGCCAAGAGACCCAGTACTTC. The chain couples TRBV5-1 to TRBJ2-5; 7 bases fit TRBD2. Trimming cost V 1 base and J 1 base; bases outside gene matches: 7. CDR3 length equals 16 residues. The germline V gene encodes CDR1 SGHRS and CDR2 YFSETQ.

The rearrangement joins TRBV2 to TRBJ2-5; 9 bases are shared with TRBD2. Trimming cost V 4 bases and J 5 bases; bases outside gene matches: 8. This CDR3 contains 15 residues. Germline lookup yields CDR1 SNHLY and CDR2 FYNNEI. The CDR3 loop is CASSVSGSTQETQYF. CDR3 in DNA: TGTGCCAGCAGTGTTAGCGGGAGTACTCAGGAGACCCAGTACTTC.

V gene TRBV5-1 combines with J gene TRBJ2-6; a possible D gene is TRBD1 (6 bases). The CDR3 runs to 14 residues. V dropped 7 bases and J dropped 3 bases, with 11 bases sitting between them. The germline gives CDR1 SGHRS, CDR2 YFSETQ. The CDR3 is CASRYRDGANVLTF. The CDR3 region has the DNA TGCGCCAGCCGATACAGGGATGGGGCCAACGTCCTGACTTTC.

In its sample, this clone was seen a few times. The chain carries TRBV10-3 and TRBJ1-1; tentative D call: TRBD1 (5 bases). V lost 6 bases to trimming and J lost 0 bases, with 17 bases between them. The CDR3 has 16 amino acids. In germline, CDR1 is ENHRY, CDR2 SYGVKD. The CDR3 DNA reads TGTGCCATCAGGACCGGGACTGTGGGTTTGAACACTGAAGCTTTCTTT. Protein sequence: CAIRTGTVGLNTEAFF.

The genes are TRBV7-2 and TRBJ1-1, with D maybe TRBD1 (5 bases). Germline CDR1 SGHTA, CDR2 FQGNSA. The CDR3 runs 14 residues. V lost 8 bases, J lost 2 bases, and 15 bases lay in between. The DNA of the CDR3 is TGTGCCAGCGCAGTTTGGGGGGGTAACACTGAAGCTTTCTTT. This codes for CASAVWGGNTEAFF. Drawing the rest from reference TRBV7-2 and TRBJ1-1, the complete variable domain is GAGVSQSPSNKVTEKGKDVELRCDPISGHTALYWYRQSLGQGLEFLIYFQGNSAPDKSGLPSDRFSAERTGGSVSTLTIQRTQQEDSAVYLCASAVWGGNTEAFFGQGTRLTVV.

This sequence joins TRBV4-3 and TRBJ2-2; D might be TRBD2 (6 bases). Germline CDR1 reads LGHNA; CDR2 reads YSLEER. The V end was cut by 0 bases, the J end by 7 bases, with 12 bases between. The CDR3 extends over 15 amino acids. CDR3 sequence (DNA): TGCGCCAGCAGCCAAGATAGGCGGGATGGCGGGGAGCTGTTTTTT. Translated, it gives CASSQDRRDGGELFF.

The chain is built from TRBV28 and TRBJ1-2, with TRBD1 as a possible D gene (5 bases). This CDR3 is built from 11 residues. Per the germline V gene, CDR1 is MDHEN and CDR2 is SYDVKM. V shed 7 bases and J shed 6 bases, with 9 bases lying between them. CDR3 sequence reads: CASNGRDGYTF. The CDR3, as DNA: TGTGCCAGCAATGGCAGGGATGGCTACACCTTC.

The table lists this clone with a few counts. The CDR3 spells CASSPGQPRTDTQYF. The CDR3 DNA reads TGTGCCAGCTCGCCGGGACAGCCGCGCACAGATACGCAGTATTTT. The chain employs TRBV25-1 and TRBJ2-3; 7 bases are a match to TRBD1. The CDR3 contains 15 residues. V lost 8 bases to trimming and J lost 1 base; unmatched junction nucleotides: 9. Germline V gene sequence: CDR1 MGHDK, CDR2 SYGVNS.

The chain carries TRBV19 and TRBJ2-7, with 7 bases aligning to TRBD2. Germline-derived CDR1 and CDR2 are LNHDA and SQIVND (reference sequence). The CDR3 has 12 residues. The V and J ends lost 10 bases and 3 bases, in that order; junction bases with no gene match: 6. Here the CDR3 reads CATLSGNYEQYF. DNA for the CDR3: TGTGCCACCCTAAGCGGGAACTACGAGCAGTACTTC. Drawing the rest from reference TRBV19 and TRBJ2-7, the complete variable domain is DGGITQSPKYLFRKEGQNVTLSCEQNLNHDAMYWYRQDPGQGLRLIYYSQIVNDFQKGDIAEGYSVSREKKESFPLTVTSAQKNPTAFYLCATLSGNYEQYFGPGTRLTVT.

The chain couples TRBV18 to TRBJ1-4; D possibly corresponds to TRBD1 (5 bases). V lost 6 bases and J 0 bases, leaving 11 bases between the germline ends. The CDR3 runs to 15 residues. The germline V gene has CDR1 KGHSH and CDR2 LQKENI. The DNA of the CDR3 is TGTGCCAGCTCTCGCCCGGGGGCAACTAATGAAAAACTGTTTTTT. This codes for CASSRPGATNEKLFF.

This clone turned up a few times. The chain joins TRBV11-2 to TRBJ1-2, with D possibly TRBD1 on 6 matching bases. Trimming stripped 5 bases from V and 4 bases from J, with 14 bases between. The germline CDR1 and CDR2 sequences are SGHAT and FQNNGV. The CDR3 totals 14 residues. The CDR3 DNA reads as TGTGCCAGCAGCCCGACGGACAGCCCCTATGGCTACACCTTC. Translating gives CASSPTDSPYGYTF. Full variable domain (outside the CDR3, taken from reference TRBV11-2 and TRBJ1-2): EAGVAQSPRYKIIEKRQSVAFWCNPISGHATLYWYQQILGQGPKLLIQFQNNGVVDDSQLPKDRFSAERLKGVDSTLKIQPAKLEDSAVYLCASSPTDSPYGYTFGSGTRLTVV.

The gene calls are TRBV11-2 and TRBJ2-2; 7 bases agree with TRBD1. After removal of 5 bases from V and 4 bases from J, the junction contained 4 bases not matched to a gene. Germline V lookup: CDR1 SGHAT, CDR2 FQNNGV. This CDR3 spans 14 amino acids. DNA for the CDR3: TGTGCCAGCAGCCGACAGGGTACCACCGGGGAGCTGTTTTTT. Its translation: CASSRQGTTGELFF.

This rearrangement joins TRBV30 to TRBJ2-1, with D possibly TRBD2 on 6 matching bases. Trimming removed 6 bases from V and 4 bases from J, with 7 bases in between. Germline assignment: CDR1 GTSNPN and CDR2 SVGIG (reference sequence). CDR3 length: 11 residues. The CDR3 protein is CACSGYNEQFF. The CDR3 DNA is TGTGCCTGTAGCGGTTACAATGAGCAGTTCTTC.

This clone has just a few counts. V gene TRBV28 combines with J gene TRBJ1-2; D not resolved. CDR3 size: 11 residues. Per the germline V gene, CDR1 is MDHEN and CDR2 is SYDVKM. The V gene lost 6 bases and the J gene lost 1 base, with 3 bases spanning the gap. The CDR3 nucleotides are TGTGCCAGCAGCTATAACTATGGCTACACCTTC. Translation: CASSYNYGYTF.

This clone was seen a single time. The same CDR3 also results from other DNA sequences found in this sample. The chain couples TRBV7-2 to TRBJ2-3, with 12 positions matching TRBD2. V shed 3 bases and J 6 bases; nucleotides not matched to a gene: 1. Germline CDR1 and CDR2: SGHTA and FQGNSA. This CDR3 has 14 residues. The CDR3 nucleotides read TGTGCCAGCAGCTTTCTAGCGGGAGGGGATACGCAGTATTTT. Its protein product is CASSFLAGGDTQYF. The full variable domain, in which reference TRBV7-2 and TRBJ2-3 provide the parts outside the CDR3, is GAGVSQSPSNKVTEKGKDVELRCDPISGHTALYWYRQSLGQGLEFLIYFQGNSAPDKSGLPSDRFSAERTGGSVSTLTIQRTQQEDSAVYLCASSFLAGGDTQYFGPGTRLTVL.

The V gene is TRBV2, the J gene TRBJ1-5, with D possibly matching TRBD1 (5 bases). Deletions cut 3 bases from V and 5 bases from J, with 11 bases between. CDR3 length equals 14 residues. Germline V gives CDR1 SNHLY, CDR2 FYNNEI. For the CDR3, the DNA is TGTGCCAGCAGTGATCGGCAGGGTCATCAGCCCCAGCATTTT. Amino acids: CASSDRQGHQPQHF.

The chain joins TRBV7-2 to TRBJ1-1; the D is unclear. V lost 2 bases and J 0 bases, leaving 13 bases between the germline ends. Germline CDR1 and CDR2: SGHTA and FQGNSA. The CDR3 totals 16 residues. The CDR3 reads CASSLTPTTLNTEAFF. The CDR3 DNA follows: TGTGCCAGCAGCTTAACCCCCACTACTCTGAACACTGAAGCTTTCTTT.

The genes are TRBV7-9 and TRBJ2-1; TRBD1 is a possible D gene (7 bases). The CDR3 runs 19 residues. Germline lookup yields CDR1 SEHNR and CDR2 FQNEAQ (reference sequence). V lost 4 bases and J lost 2, with 24 bases in between. The chain's CDR3 is CASSSGFPQGGLTYNEQFF. The CDR3 DNA reads TGTGCCAGCAGCTCCGGTTTCCCGCAGGGGGGCTTGACCTACAATGAGCAGTTCTTC.

This clone was seen only a few times. The V and J genes are TRBV7-8 and TRBJ2-7; 7 bases agree with TRBD1. Germline assignment: CDR1 SGHVS and CDR2 FQNEAQ. J gave up 0 bases and V 1 base, and 9 bases lay outside the gene matches. The CDR3 is 17 amino acids. This CDR3 is CASSLGSGRTGSYEQYF. Written as DNA, the CDR3 is TGTGCCAGCAGCTTAGGATCAGGGCGGACAGGCTCCTACGAGCAGTACTTC.